This note documents a single T cell receptor (beta chain) sequence. The data originate from a study of Ad26.COV2.S vaccination and SARS-CoV-2 variants. Turning to the study itself: Trial arm assignment for the donor was COV1001 Ad26.COV2.S. Doses of Ad26.COV2.S were injected into muscle once or twice, 56 days apart.

CDR3 length equals 18 residues. Germline lookup yields CDR1 SGHTA and CDR2 FQGNSA. V lost 4 bases, J lost 2 bases, and 11 bases stayed unmatched. Profiling relied on immunoSEQ multiplex PCR, and the TCRdb table lists in-frame clones only, not all of them. Here the sample spans around 300,000 clones, about 88% being singletons. As to treatment: roughly 20 received Ad26.COV2.S at low or high dose, single or two shots; five or six received placebo; per-sample allocation not given. All samples were drawn on day 63, counting from the first vaccine or placebo injection. A Boston adult aged 18-55 years was the donor.

Specimen: peripheral blood, collected in a trial of Ad26.COV2.S vaccine versus placebo. This clonotype originated in a person aged 18-60 years who received the Ad26.COV2.S COVID-19 vaccine or a placebo. This chain links TRBV7-2 with TRBJ1-5, with TRBD1 matching over 10 bases. In DNA, the CDR3 is TGTGCCAGCAGCTCCCAATATACCGGGACAGGGGGCAATCAGCCCCAGCATTTT. This translates into CASSSQYTGTGGNQPQHF.